Listed here are 26 T cell receptor beta chains from one sample, sequenced in a study of molecular identifiers for immune sequencing clone quantification. One entry per CDR3 protein results from TCRdb running MiXCR on the PCR reads. The sample lists under 600,000 distinct CDR3 sequences, about a fifth occurring once. The sample was naive CD8+ T cells from blood, with Jurkat cell RNA spiked in. Subset given: FACS-sorted CD8+CD4-CCR7+CD45RA+ naive T cells. Source of these receptors: a human donor in good health. Some libraries in this study had Jurkat cell RNA spiked in.

This clonotype has ten or more counts. This rearrangement joins TRBV19 to TRBJ2-5; 8 nucleotides agree with TRBD2. This CDR3 spans 16 amino acids. V was pared by 4 bases and J by 0 bases, with 7 bases of the junction left unmatched. Looked up from germline, CDR1 is LNHDA and CDR2 is SQIVND (reference sequence). CDR3 amino acids: CASSTGTRAYQETQYF. The CDR3, as DNA: TGTGCCAGTAGTACCGGGACTAGAGCGTACCAAGAGACCCAGTACTTC.

This clonotype occurred a few times. The chain employs TRBV20-1 and TRBJ2-1; the match to TRBD1 covers 9 bases. This CDR3 contains 13 residues. CDR1 is DFQATT, CDR2 SNEGSKA, per germline (reference sequence). J was trimmed by 10 bases and V by 0 bases; bases with no gene match: 4. CDR3 sequence: CSARDWGTGEQFF. The CDR3 bases are TGCAGTGCTAGAGATTGGGGGACAGGGGAGCAGTTCTTC.

This clonotype occurred a few times. The rearrangement links TRBV14 to TRBJ1-2; D is uncertain. The V and J ends lost 3 bases and 3 bases respectively, with 8 bases between them. This CDR3 is built from 13 residues. Germline V gives CDR1 SGHDN, CDR2 FVKESK. The CDR3 loop reads CASSHNTYYGYTF. The CDR3 DNA is TGTGCCAGCAGCCATAACACCTACTATGGCTACACCTTC.

This clonotype was found many times. The chain combines TRBV12-3 or TRBV12-4 with TRBJ2-5; 8 nucleotides agree with TRBD1. This CDR3 comprises 17 residues. J lost 2 bases, V lost 10 bases, and 18 bases had no gene match. Here the CDR3 DNA reads TGTGCCACCCAGACACCATCCGGGACAGGATCTCAAGAGACCCAGTACTTC. It specifies CATQTPSGTGSQETQYF.

The chain couples TRBV7-4 to TRBJ2-7; D not certain. Trimming left V 0 bases short and J 0 bases short, with 15 bases between. The CDR3 extends over 17 amino acids. Germline V gene sequence: CDR1 SGHVT, CDR2 SQSDAQ. CDR3 residues: CASSLAFMGHSSYEQYF. The CDR3, as DNA: TGTGCCAGCAGCTTAGCGTTCATGGGCCACAGCTCCTACGAGCAGTACTTC.

The rearrangement links TRBV12-3 or TRBV12-4 to TRBJ2-2, with a possible D match to TRBD2 (5 bases). This CDR3 spans 13 amino acids. V was trimmed by 8 bases and J by 4 bases, leaving 11 bases between them. The CDR3 nucleotides are TGTGCCAGCGTTGGAGGAGCCACCGGGGAGCTGTTTTTT. This gives the protein CASVGGATGELFF.

Only a few counts were recorded for this clonotype. The chain is built from TRBV12-3 or TRBV12-4 and TRBJ2-3; perhaps TRBD2 as D (6 bases). Trimming removed 5 bases at V and 4 bases at J, with 10 bases between. The CDR3 has 13 residues. This CDR3 reads CASSPGGPDTQYF. CDR3 sequence (DNA): TGTGCCAGCAGTCCCGGGGGTCCAGATACGCAGTATTTT.

This clonotype came up a few times. The rearrangement links TRBV5-6 to TRBJ2-4; D gene ambiguous. This CDR3 is 17 amino acids long. The germline gives CDR1 SGHDT, CDR2 YYEEEE. Deletions cut 0 bases from V and 9 bases from J, with 22 bases between. The CDR3, as DNA: TGTGCCAGCAGCTTGGCCAACTCTCAGGCTTATCTTAGCATTCAGTACTTC. As protein: CASSLANSQAYLSIQYF.

Only a few counts were recorded for this clonotype. V usage is TRBV6-6 and J usage is TRBJ1-1; D ambiguous. The V gene's germline CDR1 is MNHNY and CDR2 SVGAGI (reference sequence). The CDR3 runs to 13 residues. V was clipped by 2 bases and J by 7 bases, with 11 bases between them. CDR3 nucleotide sequence: TGTGCCAGCAGTTACAATACGGGAGATGAAGCTTTCTTT. Encoded protein: CASSYNTGDEAFF.

About this clonotype: Given a much more abundant clone one base away, this may be a read error. This chain uses TRBV24-1 with TRBJ2-5; a weak D match, TRBD2 (5 bases). The CDR3 consists of 16 residues. CDR1 is KGHDR, CDR2 SFDVKD, per germline. The DNA for the CDR3 is TGTGCCACCGGTGATTCAACCGGGATTGATCAAGAGACCCAGTACTTC. Its protein is CATGDSTGIDQETQYF.

The genes are TRBV6-5 and TRBJ2-3, with 12 bases that match TRBD2. This CDR3 spans 21 amino acids. Germline V gene data show CDR1 as MNHEY and CDR2 as SVGAGI. The trim removed 2 bases at V and 1 base at J, leaving 16 bases unmatched. The CDR3 sequence is CASSYARTSGTGYERTDTQYF. For the CDR3, the DNA is TGTGCCAGCAGTTACGCTAGGACTAGCGGGACAGGATACGAACGCACAGATACGCAGTATTTT.

This clonotype was observed many times. The chain employs TRBV6-2 or TRBV6-3 and TRBJ2-3; D tentatively reads TRBD1 or TRBD2 (6 bases each). The CDR3 extends over 14 amino acids. The V end was cut by 4 bases, the J end by 8 bases, with 16 bases between. Per the germline V gene, CDR1 is MNHEY and CDR2 is SVGEGT. CDR3 residues: CASSSRGLSGTQYF. For the CDR3, the DNA is TGTGCCAGCAGTTCCAGGGGACTTTCCGGTACGCAGTATTTT.

In this sample, this clonotype turned up many times. The rearrangement joins TRBV27 to TRBJ1-6; D remains ambiguous. CDR1 is MNHEY and CDR2 is SMNVEV in the germline V gene (reference sequence). The ends were cut back, 2 bases at V and 8 bases at J, with 19 bases in the middle. This CDR3 is built from 17 residues. The CDR3 DNA reads TGTGCCAGCAGTTTACGTACAGCATACGTTTCTTATTCACCCCTCCACTTT. Its translation: CASSLRTAYVSYSPLHF.

V usage is TRBV29-1 and J usage is TRBJ2-7; the D gene is possibly TRBD2 (5 bases). The germline V gene encodes CDR1 SQVTM and CDR2 ANQGSEA. This CDR3 region has 16 residues. Trimming shortened V by 3 bases and J by 2 bases, and 20 bases separated the two germline ends. The CDR3 sequence: CSVELYAGGTTYEQYF. For the CDR3, the DNA is TGCAGCGTTGAGCTATATGCAGGAGGAACCACCTACGAGCAGTACTTC.

The chain recombines TRBV27 with TRBJ1-5; D possibly corresponds to TRBD1 (5 bases). The CDR3 is 14 residues long. Germline V gene data show CDR1 as MNHEY and CDR2 as SMNVEV (reference sequence). V lost 6 bases and J 4 bases, leaving 13 bases between the germline ends. The CDR3 nucleotides are TGTGCCAGCAGCCCGGCAGGGCTAAATCAGCCCCAGCATTTT. Protein sequence: CASSPAGLNQPQHF.

Notes on this clonotype: A much larger clone lies one base from this, so it may be a read error. This sequence joins TRBV5-1 and TRBJ2-1; TRBD1 matches 7 bases. The CDR3 loop spans 13 amino acids. From germline, CDR1 is SGHRS and CDR2 YFSETQ. With V trimmed by 3 bases and J by 15 bases, 12 bases remained unmatched. The DNA of the CDR3 is TGCGCCAGCAGCTCTCCGCCAGGGGGTTCCCGGTTCTTC. Residues: CASSSPPGGSRFF.

This clonotype appeared many times. The chain links TRBV30 to TRBJ1-1, with TRBD1 matching 8 bases. V lost 4 bases to trimming and J lost 6 bases; unmatched junction nucleotides: 7. In germline, CDR1 is GTSNPN, CDR2 SVGIG (reference sequence). CDR3 length equals 13 residues. The CDR3 sequence: CAWIEDRASEAFF. CDR3 coding DNA: TGTGCCTGGATCGAGGACAGGGCGTCTGAAGCTTTCTTT.

The gene calls are TRBV4-1 and TRBJ2-1; TRBD2 matches 9 bases. Trimming at V came to 1 base and at J to 9 bases, leaving 10 bases not matched to a gene. This CDR3 contains 16 residues. In germline, CDR1 is MGHRA, CDR2 YSYEKL. The CDR3 is CASSQVLRGGRGEQFF. The CDR3 DNA follows: TGCGCCAGCAGCCAAGTATTGCGGGGGGGCCGGGGTGAGCAGTTCTTC.

This clonotype was observed a few times. V is TRBV7-9 and J is TRBJ1-5; D not certain. Trimming stripped 3 bases from V and 3 bases from J, with 6 bases between. Germline CDR1 and CDR2: SEHNR and FQNEAQ (reference sequence). This CDR3 comprises 13 residues. The DNA of the CDR3 is TGTGCCAGCAGCTTGGACCTCAATCAGCCCCAGCATTTT. This encodes CASSLDLNQPQHF.

This clonotype was found a few times. The rearrangement joins TRBV27 to TRBJ1-2; 10 nucleotides line up with TRBD1. The CDR3 has 13 residues. The germline V gene has CDR1 MNHEY and CDR2 SMNVEV (reference sequence). Trimming removed 6 bases from V and 7 bases from J; junction bases left unmatched: 5. CDR3 in amino acids: CASRGDRGFGYTF. CDR3 in DNA: TGTGCCAGCAGAGGGGACAGGGGATTTGGCTACACCTTC.

The chain has TRBV20-1 and TRBJ2-1; 10 bases are a match to TRBD2. The ends lost 8 bases at V and 7 bases at J; junction bases unmatched: 17. CDR3 length: 16 residues. Germline V CDR1 and CDR2: DFQATT, SNEGSKA (reference sequence). CDR3 loop: CSTHNLASGGSNEQFF. The CDR3 DNA reads as TGCAGTACTCATAATCTAGCTAGCGGGGGTAGTAATGAGCAGTTCTTC.

The sample holds one count of this clonotype. This rearrangement joins TRBV9 to TRBJ2-2; D may correspond to TRBD1 or TRBD2 (6 bases each). CDR1 and CDR2 (germline): SGDLS, YYNGEE. The CDR3 consists of 15 residues. V lost 4 bases and J lost 7, with 17 bases in between. CDR3 in amino acids: CASSLGGQGNGELFF. The CDR3 bases are TGTGCCAGCAGCCTAGGGGGGCAGGGCAACGGGGAGCTGTTTTTT.

In the case of this clonotype: This sequence may be a read error, since a much larger clone differs from it by one base. The rearrangement uses TRBV5-8 and TRBJ1-5; no clear D gene. The CDR3 extends over 14 amino acids. Germline V gives CDR1 SGHTS, CDR2 YDEGEE. The CDR3 here is CACSPPRIPWPQHF. CDR3 sequence (DNA): TGTGCCTGCAGCCCCCCGCGGATTCCATGGCCCCAGCATTTT.

This clonotype was seen many times. The chain combines TRBV5-5 with TRBJ2-7, with TRBD2 matching over 9 bases. CDR1 and CDR2 (germline): SGHKS, YYEKEE (reference sequence). The CDR3 is 14 residues long. Trimming took 1 base from V and 4 from J; bases not matched to a gene: 3. The CDR3, as DNA: TGTGCCAGCAGCTTGCTCCTAGCGGGGTACGAGCAGTACTTC. This encodes CASSLLLAGYEQYF.

The sample holds many counts of this clonotype. The chain joins TRBV6-5 to TRBJ2-7; 8 bases map to TRBD1. Germline assignment: CDR1 MNHEY and CDR2 SVGAGI. The CDR3 has 14 amino acids. Trimming removed 4 bases from V and 3 bases from J; junction bases left unmatched: 5. CDR3 DNA: TGTGCCAGCAGTTTACCGGACAGGGACTACGAGCAGTACTTC. It translates to CASSLPDRDYEQYF.

CDR3 amino acids: CASSYFGQGGTEAFF. The CDR3 DNA reads as TGTGCCAGCAGTTACTTCGGACAGGGGGGGACTGAAGCTTTCTTT. This sequence joins TRBV6-5 and TRBJ1-1, with TRBD1 matching 10 bases. This CDR3 comprises 15 residues. With V trimmed by 1 base and J by 5 bases, 4 bases remained unmatched. CDR1 MNHEY and CDR2 SVGAGI come from the germline V gene.